The T cell receptor beta chain described here comes from a study of T cell repertoires in cytomegalovirus infection. The CDR3 runs to 16 residues. Germline lookup yields CDR1 SGHTA and CDR2 FQGNSA. The V end lost 4 bases, the J end lost 0 bases, and 10 bases lay between the germline ends. TCRdb fed the reads into MiXCR, producing one record per CDR3 protein. The sample comprises 70,000 to 75,000 distinct CDR3 sequences, about 4.2% of which are singletons, and around a fifth rests with the top ten. Study results and limitations: CMV carriers with the relevant HLA were identified by cumulative public TCR beta family frequency.

This clonotype has a count of ten or more. No antigen is known for it. The gene calls are TRBV7-2 and TRBJ1-6; TRBD1 is a possible D gene (6 bases). Sequenced input: PBMCs. The receptor's source is a human donor in good health (CMV status not recorded). Some clones in this sample may be carry-over from other donors' samples. In DNA, the CDR3 is TGTGCCAGCAGCTCCCCAGGGGTCTCCTATAATTCACCCCTCCACTTT. Its translation is CASSSPGVSYNSPLHF.